This T cell receptor (beta chain) was found in a study of response to subunit inactivated influenza vaccine. V was shortened by 5 bases and J by 10 bases, with 9 bases between the two germline ends. The CDR3 is 11 amino acids. The germline V gene encodes CDR1 LGHNT and CDR2 FRNRAP. Study-wide results and caveats: New T cells are recruited in small numbers by each seasonal influenza vaccination, according to the authors' suggestion.

One entry per CDR3 protein results from TCRdb running MiXCR on the RT-PCR reads. The top ten clones hold around 13% of a sample with fewer than 700,000 distinct CDR3 sequences, roughly 13% of them seen once. This clonotype has only a few counts. Its antigen is unknown. The sequences come from PBMCs from blood, collected 45 days after vaccination. The chain employs TRBV12-5 and TRBJ2-1; a possible D gene is TRBD1 (6 bases). The receptor comes from a man aged 50-59 years who received an inactivated influenza vaccine. The CDR3 reads CASGLRGEQFF. The CDR3 DNA is TGTGCTAGTGGTCTAAGGGGGGAGCAGTTCTTC.